Listed here is a single T cell receptor beta chain. Antigen: not known. The CDR3 totals 14 residues. Germline V gene data show CDR1 as SEHNR and CDR2 as FQNEAQ (reference sequence). Trimming removed 0 bases at V and 5 bases at J, with 10 bases between. The data were obtained in a study of STAT3 mutations in large granular lymphocyte leukemia. Whole-study context: Immunosuppressive therapy was given to more than half of T-LGLL patients.

Study-wide results and limits: Clonal expansion was inferred from samples taken at other timepoints. In T-cell large granular lymphocyte leukemia, about half of patients showed multiple immunodominant subclonotypes.

Clones were sequenced by immunoSEQ multiplex PCR, and TCRdb holds only the in-frame ones, with some missing. Of around 4,000 clones in the sample, 82% were seen once. This sequence was found in a boy aged 5-17 years with T-cell large granular lymphocyte leukemia. Some clones in this sample may be carry-over from other donors' samples. The chain links TRBV7-9 to TRBJ2-5; no clear D. The sequencing sample was made of peripheral blood mononuclear cells. As DNA, the CDR3 is TGTGCCAGCAGCTTAGCGGGGAACGGCGAGACCCAGTACTTC. Protein: CASSLAGNGETQYF. Combining the CDR3 with reference TRBV7-9 and TRBJ2-5 gives the whole variable domain DTGVSQNPRHKITKRGQNVTFRCDPISEHNRLYWYRQTLGQGPEFLTYFQNEAQLEKSRLLSDRFSAERPKGSFSTLEIQRTEQGDSAMYLCASSLAGNGETQYFGPGTRLLVL.